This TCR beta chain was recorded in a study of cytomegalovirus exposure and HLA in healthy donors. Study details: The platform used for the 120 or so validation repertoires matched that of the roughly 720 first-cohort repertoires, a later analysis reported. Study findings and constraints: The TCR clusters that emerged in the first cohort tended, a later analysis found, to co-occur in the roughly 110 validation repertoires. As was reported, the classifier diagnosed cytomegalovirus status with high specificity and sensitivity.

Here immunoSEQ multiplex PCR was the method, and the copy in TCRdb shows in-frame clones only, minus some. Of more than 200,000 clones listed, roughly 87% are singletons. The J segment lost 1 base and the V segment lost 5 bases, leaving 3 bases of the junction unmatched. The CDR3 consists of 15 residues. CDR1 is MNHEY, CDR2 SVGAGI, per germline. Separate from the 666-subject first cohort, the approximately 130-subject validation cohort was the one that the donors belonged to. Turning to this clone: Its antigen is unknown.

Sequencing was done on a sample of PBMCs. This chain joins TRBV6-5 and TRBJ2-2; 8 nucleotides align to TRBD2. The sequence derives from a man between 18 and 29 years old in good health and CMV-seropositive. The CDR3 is CASSIGGVNTGELFF. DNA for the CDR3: TGTGCCAGCAGTATCGGGGGGGTGAACACCGGGGAGCTGTTTTTT.